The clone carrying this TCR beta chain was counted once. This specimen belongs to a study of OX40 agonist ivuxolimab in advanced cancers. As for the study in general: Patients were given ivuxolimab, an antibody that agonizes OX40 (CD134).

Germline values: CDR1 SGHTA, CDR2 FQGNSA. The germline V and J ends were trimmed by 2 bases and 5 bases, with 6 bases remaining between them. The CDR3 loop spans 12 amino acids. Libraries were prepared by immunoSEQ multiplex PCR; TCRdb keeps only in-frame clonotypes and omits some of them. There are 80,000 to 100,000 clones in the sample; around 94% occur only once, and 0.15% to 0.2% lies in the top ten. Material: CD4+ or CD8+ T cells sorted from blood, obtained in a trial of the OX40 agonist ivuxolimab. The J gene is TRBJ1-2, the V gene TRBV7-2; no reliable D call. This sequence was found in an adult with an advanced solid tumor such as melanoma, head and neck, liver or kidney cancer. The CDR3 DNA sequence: TGTGCCAGCAGCTTATCTACGTATGGCTACACCTTC. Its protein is CASSLSTYGYTF.